A selection of T cell receptor beta chains follows, all from one sample in a study of T-cell reconstitution after alpha-beta-depleted transplantation in children. TCRdb called the PCR reads again in MiXCR, with one record for every CDR3 protein. Of about 340,000 distinct CDR3 sequences listed, around 15% are singletons. The specimen comprised PBMCs, mostly from graft donor cells, sampled 360 days after TCRalphabeta/CD19-depleted stem cell transplant. Receptors originate from a male patient between 2 and 9 years old who had a stem cell transplant for acute lymphoblastic leukemia, so the T cells may come from the graft donor. Both conserved end residues are part of each CDR3. D genes are given only for firm matches. Rows may omit the clone size; those that give it use once, few, many or a size class.

D gene	V gene	J gene	CDR3 length	clone size	CDR3 DNA	CDR3 protein
.	TRBV5-5	TRBJ2-3	17	.	TGTGCCAGCAGCTTGACCGATTCGACAGGACGCACAGATACGCAGTATTTT	CASSLTDSTGRTDTQYF
.	TRBV5-5	TRBJ1-1	16	few	TGTGCCAGCAGCTCTACCTCGGGGGTTTCCAAAACTGAAGCTTTCTTT	CASSSTSGVSKTEAFF
.	TRBV20-1	TRBJ2-7	15	few	TGCAGTGCTAGAGATGGAACAGGCGACCCCTACGAGCAGTACTTC	CSARDGTGDPYEQYF
.	TRBV15	TRBJ2-7	13	few	TGTGCCACCAGCCCGGACGCCCTCTACGAGCAGTACTTC	CATSPDALYEQYF
.	TRBV10-3	TRBJ1-5	14	many	TGTGCCATCAGTGAGGGTAGGGAGATTGGGCCCCAGCATTTT	CAISEGREIGPQHF
.	TRBV12-3/TRBV12-4	TRBJ1-2	11	few	TGTGCCACCCGAGGGGACTATGGCTACACCTTC	CATRGDYGYTF
TRBD2	TRBV3-1	TRBJ2-7	15	.	TGTGCCAGCAGCCGGACCCAGCGGGAGCTACACGAGCAGTACTTC	CASSRTQRELHEQYF
TRBD2	TRBV28	TRBJ2-1	22	few	TGTGCCAGCAGTTTAGTGTCCCGTGCCAGGGAGGGGACTAGCGGGAGAAAAAATGAGCAGTTCTTC	CASSLVSRAREGTSGRKNEQFF
.	TRBV2	TRBJ2-2	18	.	TGTGCCAGCAGTGATGGACTAGCCAGGGGGAGGAACACCGGGGAGCTGTTTTTT	CASSDGLARGRNTGELFF
TRBD2	TRBV29-1	TRBJ2-1	15	.	TGCAGCGTTGAGGGGCGGGAGGTATCCTACAATGAGCAGTTCTTC	CSVEGREVSYNEQFF
TRBD1	TRBV7-3	TRBJ2-5	13	.	TGTGCCAGCGCCCCAGGACAGGGGCCGGCCCAGTACTTC	CASAPGQGPAQYF
.	TRBV21-1	TRBJ2-1	16	.	TGTGCCAGCAGCAAAGCGAGGACTAGCAGTTACAATGAGCAGTTCTTC	CASSKARTSSYNEQFF
.	TRBV7-9	TRBJ1-2	13	few	TGTGCCAGCCGCCCCCGCGCAGGCTATGGCTACACCTTC	CASRPRAGYGYTF
.	TRBV5-1	TRBJ2-7	14	.	TGCGCCAGCAGCTTGGCCGGGCAGGGCAACGAGCAGTACTTC	CASSLAGQGNEQYF
.	TRBV7-9	TRBJ2-5	16	few	TGTGCCAGCAGCTTTATCCCTGGGACCTTAAGAGAGACCCAGTACTTC	CASSFIPGTLRETQYF
.	TRBV3-1	TRBJ2-1	16	.	TGTGCCAGCAGCCAAGACGGCGGGCTTACCTACAATGAGCAGTTCTTC	CASSQDGGLTYNEQFF
TRBD1	TRBV20-1	TRBJ1-6	15	.	TGCAGTGCTAGAGATCCAGGGACAGGGAATTCACCCCTCCACTTT	CSARDPGTGNSPLHF
.	TRBV5-6	TRBJ2-7	15	.	TGTGCCAGCAGCTTGTTTGGCAGGGGCCCTCGGGAGCAGTACTTC	CASSLFGRGPREQYF